The clone carrying this TCR beta chain was seen more than once but under ten times. The CDR3 spans 16 residues. Germline V gene sequence: CDR1 SGHTA, CDR2 FQGTGA. V trimming: 5 bases; J trimming: 2 bases; junction bases outside the gene matches: 9. Per the original data handling: It was from reference gene primer amplification that nucleated cell counts were estimated. Profiling relied on immunoSEQ multiplex PCR, and the TCRdb table lists in-frame clones only, not all of them. V and J calls and clone size are given by that table; D and trimming were obtained from the DNA. There are around 300,000 clones in the sample; around 85% occur only once, and 11% lies in the top ten. This entry belongs to a study of blood T cell repertoires in COVID-19.

V and J are TRBV7-3 and TRBJ2-1; 7 bases line up with TRBD2. The sequence was collected from a woman between 70 and 85 years old with acute or convalescent COVID-19. The sample taken for sequencing was peripheral blood. The CDR3 region is CASSVRRGGTYNEQFF. DNA for the CDR3: TGTGCCAGCAGCGTTCGACGCGGGGGAACCTACAATGAGCAGTTCTTC.